This T cell receptor (beta chain) originates from a study of early T cells in non-severe SARS-CoV-2 infection. Background on the study: Chains from this unsorted whole-blood bulk RNA could not be paired.

Study-level results: VDJdb-based matching was biased toward anti-spike CD8 responses and missed private and CD4 specificities.

Researchers attached unique molecular identifiers to individual cDNA molecules. TCRdb ran MiXCR on the 5' RACE reads and lists one entry per CDR3 protein. The data hold 70,000 to 85,000 distinct CDR3 sequences, with 10% to 15% observed a single time. For this clonotype: Its antigen is unknown. A much more abundant neighbour one base away suggests this may be a read error.

This clonotype was sampled from an adult who was a healthcare worker with PCR-confirmed SARS-CoV-2 infection or an uninfected control (not recorded which). The sequencing input was whole blood.

DNA for the CDR3: TGTGCCAGTAGTACGGCTAGCGGGAGGGCCTGCTACAATGAGCAGTTCTTC. It encodes CASSTASGRACYNEQFF. The chain is built from TRBV19 and TRBJ2-1, with TRBD2 matching over 12 bases. In germline, CDR1 is LNHDA, CDR2 SQIVND (reference sequence). V gave up 4 bases and J gave up 3 bases; unmatched junction bases: 7. The CDR3 is 17 residues long.